The clone carrying this T cell receptor beta chain has more than one count but fewer than ten. Its specificity is not known. The second PCR ran about 6 to 12 cycles with a sample-barcoded 5' primer and J-beta primers. A single record per CDR3 protein comes from TCRdb applying MiXCR to the 5' RACE reads. The table records some 750,000 distinct CDR3 sequences, 22% of them present only once. The data originate from a study of blood T cells in healthy people across ages. General observations from the study: Observed TCR beta diversity showed a strong correlation with the percentage of naive T cells as measured by flow cytometry. CMV infection status of these donors was not known.

The length of the CDR3 is 11 residues. V shed 5 bases and J shed 8 bases, with 10 bases lying between them. Per the germline V gene, CDR1 is DFQATT and CDR2 is SNEGSKA (reference sequence). Sequencing was done on a sample of blood. The receptor was isolated from a man between 65 and 85 years old in good health. The genes are TRBV20-1 and TRBJ1-3; D gene ambiguous. The CDR3: CSALFGDTIYF. CDR3 DNA: TGCAGTGCTCTCTTCGGGGACACCATATATTTT.